This is a list of T cell receptor beta chains from one sample in a study of identifying expanded T cells in peripheral blood. Generated by immunoSEQ multiplex PCR, the TCRdb table keeps only in-frame clones and is missing some. The table records about 80,000 clones, around 83% of them present only once. The sample consisted of blood. These receptors all come from a person aged 18 to 70 in good health. CDR3s include the opening cysteine and the closing phenylalanine or tryptophan. A D gene is named only where the DNA matches it firmly. A row's size may be missing; if present it is once, few, many or a size class.

d_gene	abundance	v_gene	j_gene	CDR3nt	CDR3aa
TRBD2	.	TRBV7-6	TRBJ2-1	TGTGCCAGCAGCCAGGCAACTAGCGGGGAGAGCAATGAGCAGTTCTTC	CASSQATSGESNEQFF
TRBD1	.	TRBV2	TRBJ1-2	TGTGCCAGCAGTGAGGGCAGGGGGGACTATGGCTACACCTTC	CASSEGRGDYGYTF
TRBD1	.	TRBV7-9	TRBJ1-2	TGTGCCAGCAGCCAAGGACAGGGGGCCGTGTATGGCTACACCTTC	CASSQGQGAVYGYTF
.	.	TRBV27	TRBJ1-2	TGTGCCAGCAGTTTAGGGGGGGCGAACTATGGCTACACCTTC	CASSLGGANYGYTF
.	once	TRBV4-1	TRBJ1-1	TGCGCCAGCAGCATTCACCGGCGGGAGAACACTGAAGCTTTCTTT	CASSIHRRENTEAFF
.	.	TRBV2	TRBJ2-7	TGTGCCAGCAAGGGACACGTCTCCTACGAGCAGTACTTC	CASKGHVSYEQYF
.	.	TRBV11-3	TRBJ2-7	TGTGCCAGCAGCTTAATGCACGGGGCCCCCTACGAGCAGTACTTC	CASSLMHGAPYEQYF
.	.	TRBV7-8	TRBJ2-1	TGTGCCAGCAGCCCCGAGGGGGGGGAGTTCTTC	CASSPEGGEFF
.	.	TRBV5-6	TRBJ2-3	TGTGCCAGCAGCTTGTTCCTGCCGCTAGCCCCGGAACTCCCAGATACGCAGTATTTT	CASSLFLPLAPELPDTQYF
TRBD2	.	TRBV28	TRBJ2-2	TGTGCCAGCAGTTTATGGGGACTAGCGGGAGGGCCAGGGGAGCTGTTTTTT	CASSLWGLAGGPGELFF
.	.	TRBV5-6	TRBJ2-7	TGTGCCAGCAGCTTGGCCGTGAGCCAGGGGATCCACGAGCAGTACTTC	CASSLAVSQGIHEQYF
TRBD1	.	TRBV4-1	TRBJ1-3	TGCGCCAGCAGCTGGACTCAGGGGGACGGCGGAAACACCATATATTTT	CASSWTQGDGGNTIYF
.	.	TRBV11-2	TRBJ1-3	TGTGCCAGCAGCCGGCCAATGGGACAACCCGACGGTGGAAACACCATATATTTT	CASSRPMGQPDGGNTIYF
.	.	TRBV2	TRBJ1-3	TGTGCCAGCAGTGATGCCAGGGCCCGCTCTGGAAACACCATATATTTT	CASSDARARSGNTIYF
.	.	TRBV6-1	TRBJ1-4	TGTGCCAGCATCGACACAGGGAGAGGTAATGAAAAACTGTTTTTT	CASIDTGRGNEKLFF
TRBD2	.	TRBV18	TRBJ2-1	TGTGCCAGCTCACCCCCCGGGCTAGCGGGAGTATATGAGCAGTTCTTC	CASSPPGLAGVYEQFF
.	.	TRBV29-1	TRBJ2-7	TGCAGCGGTGGGGCCGACTACGAGCAGTACTTC	CSGGADYEQYF
.	few	TRBV7-7	TRBJ2-5	TGTGCTAGCAGCATCGGGCAGGGGCCGACCAAGGGAGAGACCCAGTACTTC	CASSIGQGPTKGETQYF
.	.	TRBV10-3	TRBJ2-3	TGTGCCACTGCAGGGCTAGATACAGATACGCAGTATTTT	CATAGLDTDTQYF
TRBD2	.	TRBV19	TRBJ2-7	TGTGCCAGTCGAGGGACTAGCGGGAGTGTTCAGTACTTC	CASRGTSGSVQYF
TRBD1	.	TRBV4-2	TRBJ2-1	TGTGCCAGCAGGGACAGGGTCTGGGGGCTCTACAATGAGCAGTTCTTC	CASRDRVWGLYNEQFF
.	.	TRBV5-8	TRBJ2-3	TGTGCCAGCAGCTCCCTTTCTCTGGATACGCAGTATTTT	CASSSLSLDTQYF
.	few	TRBV10-2	TRBJ1-4	TGCGCCAGCAGTGAGATATTAGGGTCGTTTTATGAAAAACTGTTTTTT	CASSEILGSFYEKLFF
.	.	TRBV30	TRBJ1-5	TGTGCCTGGAGGGCGACAGGCTCAAGCCAGCCCCAGCATTTT	CAWRATGSSQPQHF
TRBD2	.	TRBV19	TRBJ2-7	TGTGCCAGTAGTATTCTCGCGGGAGGATATAACGAGCAGTACTTC	CASSILAGGYNEQYF
TRBD2	.	TRBV9	TRBJ2-1	TGTGCCAGCAGCGGATACCTAGCGGGAGGGCCCAATGAGCAGTTCTTC	CASSGYLAGGPNEQFF
TRBD1	.	TRBV7-2	TRBJ2-7	TGTGCCAGCAGCTACCTCCTTGGACAGGGGTCCTACGAGCAGTACTTC	CASSYLLGQGSYEQYF
.	.	TRBV5-1	TRBJ1-4	TGCGCCAGCAGCTTGACGCGAACTAATGAAAAACTGTTTTTT	CASSLTRTNEKLFF
.	.	TRBV14	TRBJ2-7	TGTGCCAGCAGCCATACTTTCCGGGGCTTGGACGAGCAGTACTTC	CASSHTFRGLDEQYF
TRBD2	.	TRBV29-1	TRBJ2-3	TGCAGCGGTAGCGGGCACAGCACAGATACGCAGTATTTT	CSGSGHSTDTQYF
TRBD2	.	TRBV5-4	TRBJ2-1	TGTGCCAGCAGCTCGGGGGGACTACTCTCCTACAATGAGCAGTTCTTC	CASSSGGLLSYNEQFF
.	.	TRBV27	TRBJ1-2	TGTGCCAGCAGTTTACGGGGCAGGGGTGATGGCTACACCTTC	CASSLRGRGDGYTF
.	.	TRBV5-6	TRBJ2-7	TGTGCCAGCAGCTTAGACGCAGGGAGGAAAGGCGAGCAGTACTTC	CASSLDAGRKGEQYF
.	.	TRBV7-9	TRBJ1-5	TGTGCCAGCAGCTTAGGATCGGCAGGCAATCAGCCCCAGCATTTT	CASSLGSAGNQPQHF
TRBD2	.	TRBV10-3	TRBJ2-7	TGTGCCATCAGTGAGGCGGGAGTTGGAGAGCAGTACTTC	CAISEAGVGEQYF
TRBD2	.	TRBV4-1	TRBJ2-2	TGCGCCAGCAGCCAAGGGGGACTAGCGGGAAACACCGGGGAGCTGTTTTTT	CASSQGGLAGNTGELFF
TRBD1	.	TRBV28	TRBJ1-5	TGTGCCAGCAGTTTATTGTCAGGGGGCAGTCAGCCCCAGCATTTT	CASSLLSGGSQPQHF
TRBD1	.	TRBV6-5	TRBJ1-1	TGTGCCAGCAGGCCCCGACAGGGACGTGGTACTGAAGCTTTCTTT	CASRPRQGRGTEAFF
TRBD1	.	TRBV5-1	TRBJ1-1	TGCGCCAGCAGCTCGGGTGTCACAGGGGTGGCGACTGAAGCTTTCTTT	CASSSGVTGVATEAFF
TRBD2	.	TRBV6-5	TRBJ2-3	TGTGCCAGCAGTCACCTGGCGGGAGTTGCAGATACGCAGTATTTT	CASSHLAGVADTQYF
.	few	TRBV9	TRBJ2-3	TGTGCCAGCAGCGTAATTGGGGGCTTCACAGATACGCAGTATTTT	CASSVIGGFTDTQYF
.	.	TRBV4-2	TRBJ2-3	TGTGCCAGCAGCCAAGTGCTAGCGACGGTCACAGATACGCAGTATTTT	CASSQVLATVTDTQYF
TRBD2	.	TRBV9	TRBJ2-7	TGTGCCAGCAGCGTAGTACCAGCGGGAGGGCCGTATTACGAGCAGTACTTC	CASSVVPAGGPYYEQYF
.	.	TRBV29-1	TRBJ2-7	TGCAGCGTTGCCGGGACCTCCAAACCCTTATCCTACGAGCAGTACTTC	CSVAGTSKPLSYEQYF
TRBD1	.	TRBV6-5	TRBJ1-1	TGTGCCAGCAGTTACGGCCAGGGGGCGAAAGCTTTCTTT	CASSYGQGAKAFF
TRBD2	.	TRBV18	TRBJ2-1	TGTGCCAGCTCACCGCAGGGACTAGCGGGACCTAATGAGCAGTTCTTC	CASSPQGLAGPNEQFF
.	once	TRBV28	TRBJ1-1	TGTGCCAGCAGTTTAGGTAGACAGTCGGGCACTGAAGCTTTCTTT	CASSLGRQSGTEAFF
.	.	TRBV6-6	TRBJ2-5	TGTGCCAGCAGTTATGCGGGGGCCCTATTAGAGACCCAGTACTTC	CASSYAGALLETQYF
.	once	TRBV30	TRBJ1-2	TGTGCCTGGAGTGTAATCCAGGGGAAAGACTACACCTTC	CAWSVIQGKDYTF